Listed here are 17 T cell receptor beta chains from one sample, sequenced in a study of monozygotic twins with inflammatory bowel disease. After re-calling the 5' RACE reads, TCRdb lists one entry per CDR3 protein, DNA absent. The table lists approximately 150,000 distinct CDR3 sequences, with around 7.2% in the top ten. Sequencing was done on a sample of blood. These receptors all come from a human donor with ulcerative colitis or Crohn's disease, or a healthy co-twin of an affected twin (not recorded which).

V usage is TRBV29-1 and J usage is TRBJ2-3; TCRdb outputs TRBD1, but without DNA this stays unchecked. The CDR3 sequence is 14 residues long. The germline CDR1 and CDR2 sequences are SQVTM and ANQGSEA. The CDR3 region is CSVENPLGSDTQYF.

The chain uses TRBV10-3 and TRBJ2-7; TCRdb proposes TRBD1, but this gene call is untestable without DNA. CDR1 and CDR2 from the germline V gene are ENHRY and SYGVKD. The CDR3 runs to 13 residues. CDR3 region: CATWTGLRDEQYF.

The V gene is TRBV5-1, the J gene TRBJ2-1; the TCRdb D gene call, TRBD2, has no DNA to confirm it. CDR1 SGHRS and CDR2 YFSETQ come from the germline V gene. The CDR3 totals 11 residues. The CDR3 loop is CASREASEQFF.

The chain carries TRBV6-6 and TRBJ1-1. CDR1 and CDR2 (germline): MNHNY, SVGAGI (reference sequence). The CDR3 loop spans 13 amino acids. This chain's CDR3 is CATLTGVNTEAFF.

The chain uses TRBV10-3 and TRBJ2-3. The CDR3 is 13 residues long. Germline CDR1 ENHRY, CDR2 SYGVKD. The CDR3 here is CAISETATDTQYF.

This sequence joins TRBV12-3 or TRBV12-4 and TRBJ1-2; TCRdb picks TRBD1, but there is no DNA to check that call. The length of the CDR3 is 14 residues. CDR3 in amino acids: CASSRPGQSYGYTF.

The V gene is TRBV7-8, the J gene TRBJ2-1. The CDR3 spans 14 residues. CDR1 SGHVS and CDR2 FQNEAQ come from the germline V gene. CDR3 in amino acids: CASSLAALSHEQFF.

V and J are TRBV18 and TRBJ2-1; TCRdb reports TRBD2, a call that lacks DNA to check it against. Germline V CDR1 and CDR2: KGHSH, LQKENI. CDR3 length: 15 residues. CDR3 in amino acids: CASSPEGQVNNEQFF.

This chain uses TRBV20-1 with TRBJ2-2. CDR1 is DFQATT and CDR2 is SNEGSKA in the germline V gene (reference sequence). The CDR3 extends over 11 amino acids. The CDR3 region is CSASLPGELFF.

V is TRBV7-2 and J is TRBJ1-6. The CDR3 covers 15 residues. The germline gives CDR1 SGHTA, CDR2 FQGNSA. Here the CDR3 reads CASSLAEGSNSPLHF.

V and J are TRBV20-1 and TRBJ2-1; the D call from TCRdb, TRBD1, cannot be confirmed without DNA. In germline, CDR1 is DFQATT, CDR2 SNEGSKA (reference sequence). This CDR3 contains 14 residues. The CDR3 region is CSASAGPSYNEQFF.

The chain couples TRBV20-1 to TRBJ2-1; TCRdb calls TRBD1, which cannot be checked without DNA. There are 12 residues in the CDR3. Germline V gives CDR1 DFQATT, CDR2 SNEGSKA (reference sequence). This CDR3 is CSASGDANEQFF.

This chain uses TRBV5-1 with TRBJ1-2; lacking DNA, the TRBD1 call made by TCRdb goes unchecked. CDR1 and CDR2 (germline): SGHRS, YFSETQ. The CDR3 loop spans 11 amino acids. CDR3 protein: CASSGDGSYTF. The variable domain in full, completed from reference TRBV5-1 and TRBJ1-2, reads KAGVTQTPRYLIKTRGQQVTLSCSPISGHRSVSWYQQTPGQGLQFLFEYFSETQRNKGNFPGRFSGRQFSNSRSEMNVSTLELGDSALYLCASSGDGSYTFGSGTRLTVV.

The chain links TRBV7-3 to TRBJ2-3; TCRdb reports TRBD1, a call that lacks DNA to check it against. Germline lookup yields CDR1 SGHTA and CDR2 FQGTGA. The CDR3 loop spans 17 amino acids. This CDR3 is CASSLISGHGHTDTQYF.

The genes are TRBV4-3 and TRBJ1-2. Germline V gives CDR1 LGHNA, CDR2 YSLEER. CDR3 length: 16 residues. This CDR3 reads CASSQGFSAGGPGYTF.

The chain couples TRBV11-2 to TRBJ2-3. The V gene's germline CDR1 is SGHAT and CDR2 FQNNGV. This CDR3 spans 14 amino acids. Here the CDR3 reads CASSLVLFTDTQYF.

V is TRBV7-6 and J is TRBJ2-3; there is no DNA to check the TCRdb D call of TRBD2. CDR1 and CDR2 (germline): SGHVS, FNYEAQ. The CDR3 spans 18 residues. Here the CDR3 reads CASSLRAVAGGGTDTQYF.